This TCR beta chain was sequenced in a study of T-cell reconstitution after alpha-beta-depleted transplantation in children. Study observations and caveats: A year post-transplant, T-cell counts and diversity derived mostly from newly produced T cells.

The CDR3 has 17 residues. Losses at the gene ends were 6 bases for V and 0 bases for J; bases not matched to a gene: 10. Unique molecular identifiers were incorporated during preparation of the TCRbeta library. TCRdb analysed the PCR reads with MiXCR anew, one entry per CDR3 protein. The profile covers about 250,000 distinct CDR3 sequences, with about 24% appearing a single time and 4.8% taken by the ten largest. This clonotype was seen only a few times. Its target is unknown. The chain carries TRBV12-3 or TRBV12-4 and TRBJ2-2, with TRBD2 matching 7 bases. This receptor was obtained from a female patient between 2 and 15 years old who had a stem cell transplant for congenital amegakaryocytic thrombocytopenia, so the T cells may come from the graft donor. The sequenced sample was PBMCs, mostly from graft donor cells, obtained 360 days after TCRalphabeta/CD19-depleted stem cell transplant. CDR3 sequence: CASSPLSGVANTGELFF. CDR3 nucleotide sequence: TGTGCCAGCAGCCCTCTCAGCGGGGTCGCGAACACCGGGGAGCTGTTTTTT.